The 22 T cell receptor beta chains reported below all come from one sample, sequenced in a study of beta chain features in type 1 diabetes. Isolated RNA was reverse transcribed in full, so expressed TCRB transcripts were sequenced. Here immunoSEQ multiplex PCR was the method, and the copy in TCRdb shows in-frame clones only, minus some. This sample has fewer than 350,000 clones, with around 7.8% found just once. The source material was central memory CD4+ T cells from blood. These receptors all stem from a woman younger than 30 in good health.

This clone was seen more than once but under ten times. The chain is built from TRBV6-1 and TRBJ2-6; D gene uncertain. This CDR3 spans 14 amino acids. The V and J ends lost 4 bases and 2 bases respectively, with 6 bases between them. The germline V gene encodes CDR1 MNHNS and CDR2 SASEGT. The CDR3 coding sequence is TGTGCCAGCAGTGGACATCCTGGGGCCAACGTCCTGACTTTC. Encoded protein: CASSGHPGANVLTF.

This clone was observed many times. The J gene is TRBJ2-7, the V gene TRBV10-3; the D is unclear. The CDR3 has 14 residues. V was trimmed by 0 bases and J by 2 bases, leaving 8 bases between them. From germline, CDR1 is ENHRY and CDR2 SYGVKD. CDR3 loop: CAISESLAPYEQYF. The CDR3 region has the DNA TGTGCCATCAGTGAGTCCTTGGCCCCCTACGAGCAGTACTTC.

The chain joins TRBV2 to TRBJ2-1; maybe TRBD2 (5 bases). CDR1 and CDR2 from the germline V gene are SNHLY and FYNNEI. V lost 7 bases to trimming and J lost 7 bases, with 8 bases between them. This CDR3 contains 11 residues. The CDR3 here is CASTRGNEQFF. The CDR3, as DNA: TGTGCCAGCACCCGAGGGAATGAGCAGTTCTTC.

CDR3 residues: CASSFGGINEKLFF. The CDR3 bases are TGTGCCAGCAGCTTCGGGGGGATTAATGAAAAACTGTTTTTT. The rearrangement uses TRBV7-2 and TRBJ1-4; D is perhaps TRBD1 (5 bases). Germline CDR1 SGHTA, CDR2 FQGNSA. Trimming took 3 bases from V and 4 from J, leaving 9 bases between them. The length of the CDR3 is 14 residues.

At least ten counts were recorded for this clone. The V call is TRBV5-4, the J call TRBJ1-2; possibly TRBD1 for D (5 bases). The length of the CDR3 is 13 residues. Trimming pared 9 bases from V and 4 bases from J, leaving 16 bases between. Germline V gives CDR1 SGHNT, CDR2 YYREEE (reference sequence). The CDR3 sequence: CATRSGPGYGYTF. CDR3 DNA: TGTGCCACCCGGTCGGGGCCTGGCTATGGCTACACCTTC. Supplemented by reference TRBV5-4 and TRBJ1-2, the full variable domain reads ETGVTQSPTHLIKTRGQQVTLRCSSQSGHNTVSWYQQALGQGPQFIFQYYREEENGRGNFPPRFSGLQFPNYSSELNVNALELDDSALYLCATRSGPGYGYTFGSGTRLTVV.

This clone was counted a few times. The rearrangement uses TRBV5-1 and TRBJ1-2; D not certain. The V end lost 4 bases, the J end lost 8 bases, and 18 bases lay between the germline ends. This CDR3 spans 14 amino acids. CDR1 is SGHRS, CDR2 YFSETQ, per germline. The CDR3 loop is CASSTGASLGGYTF. In DNA form, the CDR3 reads TGCGCCAGCAGCACGGGTGCTAGCCTGGGAGGCTACACCTTC.

The CDR3 loop reads CSVPSRGLNTEAFF. In DNA form, the CDR3 reads TGCAGCGTCCCGTCGAGGGGGCTTAACACTGAAGCTTTCTTT. The genes are TRBV29-1 and TRBJ1-1; 7 positions agree with TRBD1. The junction had 9 bases not matched to a gene; V was cut back by 6 bases and J by 2 bases. Germline CDR1 and CDR2: SQVTM and ANQGSEA. The CDR3 loop spans 14 amino acids. Using reference TRBV29-1 and TRBJ1-1 for the parts outside the CDR3, the full variable domain is SAVISQKPSRDICQRGTSLTIQCQVDSQVTMMFWYRQQPGQSLTLIATANQGSEATYESGFVIDKFPISRPNLTFSTLTVSNMSPEDSSIYLCSVPSRGLNTEAFFGQGTRLTVV.

The V and J genes are TRBV5-1 and TRBJ1-1, with D hard to call. CDR3 length: 15 residues. Per germline, CDR1 SGHRS and CDR2 YFSETQ. V was pared by 7 bases and J by 0 bases, with 16 bases between. The CDR3 loop is CASRELLGVNTEAFF. The CDR3, as DNA: TGCGCCAGCCGGGAACTCTTAGGTGTGAACACTGAAGCTTTCTTT.

The chain couples TRBV7-9 to TRBJ2-7; 7 nucleotides align to TRBD1. CDR1 SEHNR and CDR2 FQNEAQ come from the germline V gene (reference sequence). The V and J ends lost 4 bases and 3 bases, in that order; junction bases with no gene match: 9. This CDR3 has 15 amino acids. The CDR3 sequence: CASSWNRGLIYEQYF. The CDR3 nucleotides read TGTGCCAGCAGCTGGAACAGGGGCCTGATCTACGAGCAGTACTTC.

The chain combines TRBV19 with TRBJ1-6; D is possibly TRBD1 (6 bases). Germline-derived CDR1 and CDR2 are LNHDA and SQIVND (reference sequence). This CDR3 region has 14 residues. V was clipped by 6 bases and J by 6 bases, with 12 bases between them. CDR3 DNA sequence: TGTGCCAGTAGACTCCGGGACACTAATTCACCCCTCCACTTT. It is translated as CASRLRDTNSPLHF.

This chain connects TRBV4-3 to TRBJ2-1; D not certain. The CDR3 has 12 residues. Germline CDR1 reads LGHNA; CDR2 reads YSLEER. Trimming removed 4 bases from V and 7 bases from J, with 8 bases in between. CDR3: CASSLWGNEQFF. DNA for the CDR3: TGCGCCAGCAGCCTTTGGGGAAATGAGCAGTTCTTC.

This clone was detected a few times. V and J are TRBV20-1 and TRBJ2-1; D unresolved. Germline assignment: CDR1 DFQATT and CDR2 SNEGSKA (reference sequence). The V end was cut by 3 bases, the J end by 8 bases, with 8 bases between. CDR3 length equals 11 residues. The CDR3 sequence is CSARKSDEQFF. CDR3 bases: TGCAGTGCTAGGAAGTCCGATGAGCAGTTCTTC.

The chain uses TRBV11-3 and TRBJ1-6, with no clear D. The CDR3 is 13 amino acids. From germline, CDR1 is SGHNT and CDR2 YENEEA. V was clipped by 4 bases and J by 8 bases, with 9 bases between them. The CDR3 spells CASSSGAHSPLHF. The CDR3 DNA is TGTGCCAGCAGCTCCGGAGCGCATTCACCCCTCCACTTT. Drawing the rest from reference TRBV11-3 and TRBJ1-6, the complete variable domain is EAGVVQSPRYKIIEKKQPVAFWCNPISGHNTLYWYLQNLGQGPELLIRYENEEAVDDSQLPKDRFSAERLKGVDSTLKIQPAELGDSAVYLCASSSGAHSPLHFGNGTRLTVT.

This clone was counted a few times. The rearrangement links TRBV6-1 to TRBJ2-7; 10 nucleotides match TRBD1. The CDR3 sequence is 14 residues long. J gave up 3 bases and V 5 bases, and 4 bases lay outside the gene matches. The germline V gene has CDR1 MNHNS and CDR2 SASEGT. CDR3 nucleotides: TGTGCCAGCAGTAAAAGGGACAGGGGCTACGAGCAGTACGTC. Translated: CASSKRDRGYEQYV.

This clone occurred a few times. This chain links TRBV28 with TRBJ2-5; 10 bases fit TRBD2. Germline V lookup: CDR1 MDHEN, CDR2 SYDVKM. The CDR3 is 14 amino acids. The V segment lost 6 bases and the J segment 3 bases; nucleotides outside the gene matches: 4. CDR3: CASSLTSGEETQYF. DNA for the CDR3: TGTGCCAGCAGCCTAACTAGCGGGGAAGAGACCCAGTACTTC. Together with reference TRBV28 and TRBJ2-5, the CDR3 gives the full variable domain: DVKVTQSSRYLVKRTGEKVFLECVQDMDHENMFWYRQDPGLGLRLIYFSYDVKMKEKGDIPEGYSVSREKKERFSLILESASTNQTSMYLCASSLTSGEETQYFGPGTRLLVL.

This clone was observed a few times. The chain joins TRBV6-5 to TRBJ1-6; TRBD1 aligns across 11 bases. The CDR3 consists of 15 residues. Germline CDR1 MNHEY, CDR2 SVGAGI. Trimming cost V 7 bases and J 10 bases; bases outside gene matches: 9. The CDR3 DNA reads TGTGCCAGCAACCGGGACAGGGGGATTGGCTCACCCCTCCACTTT. This gives the protein CASNRDRGIGSPLHF.

The CDR3 sequence is CASSPRLAGNSGANVLTF. The DNA of the CDR3 is TGTGCCAGCAGCCCAAGACTAGCGGGGAACTCTGGGGCCAACGTCCTGACTTTC. The chain employs TRBV7-6 and TRBJ2-6, with TRBD2 identical over 11 bases. The CDR3 loop spans 18 amino acids. J was trimmed by 0 bases and V by 5 bases; bases with no gene match: 6. The germline gives CDR1 SGHVS, CDR2 FNYEAQ.

This clone was counted only a few times. The rearrangement uses TRBV7-8 and TRBJ2-3; no firm D call. The CDR3 has 14 residues. The germline gives CDR1 SGHVS, CDR2 FQNEAQ. Trimming stripped 5 bases from V and 4 bases from J, with 13 bases between. CDR3 DNA sequence: TGTGCCAGCAGCCCGAAGGGAACCGCAGATACGCAGTATTTT. Translating it yields CASSPKGTADTQYF.

This clone was counted between two and nine times. The chain joins TRBV4-2 to TRBJ2-3, with 8 bases fitting TRBD1. The germline V gene has CDR1 LGHNA and CDR2 YNFKEQ. V lost 1 base, J lost 5 bases, and 11 bases stayed unmatched. There are 17 residues in the CDR3. CDR3 region: CASSQGSGQGAGDTQYF. The CDR3 DNA reads TGTGCCAGCAGCCAAGGAAGCGGTCAGGGGGCAGGAGATACGCAGTATTTT.

The chain is built from TRBV20-1 and TRBJ2-5; no reliable D call. CDR3 size: 11 residues. Germline V gene data show CDR1 as DFQATT and CDR2 as SNEGSKA (reference sequence). Between the trimmed V and J ends, which lost 6 bases and 6 bases, there was a span of 11 bases. CDR3 coding DNA: TGCAGTGCCAGTCTTAGACAGACCCAGTACTTC. As protein: CSASLRQTQYF.

In this sample, this clone turned up many times. The chain employs TRBV2 and TRBJ2-3, with a possible D match to TRBD1 (6 bases). Trimming pared 6 bases from V and 6 bases from J, leaving 10 bases between. Germline V CDR1 and CDR2: SNHLY, FYNNEI. CDR3 size: 12 residues. The CDR3 bases are TGTGCCAGCAGGGGACAAGGCGATACGCAGTATTTT. Its translation is CASRGQGDTQYF.

The V gene is TRBV29-1, the J gene TRBJ2-3; the D gene is possibly TRBD2 (6 bases). This CDR3 region has 12 residues. Germline V gene sequence: CDR1 SQVTM, CDR2 ANQGSEA. V lost 8 bases and J lost 2, with 11 bases in between. The CDR3 region is CSMGGNTDTQYF. Written as DNA, the CDR3 is TGCAGCATGGGCGGGAACACAGATACGCAGTATTTT.